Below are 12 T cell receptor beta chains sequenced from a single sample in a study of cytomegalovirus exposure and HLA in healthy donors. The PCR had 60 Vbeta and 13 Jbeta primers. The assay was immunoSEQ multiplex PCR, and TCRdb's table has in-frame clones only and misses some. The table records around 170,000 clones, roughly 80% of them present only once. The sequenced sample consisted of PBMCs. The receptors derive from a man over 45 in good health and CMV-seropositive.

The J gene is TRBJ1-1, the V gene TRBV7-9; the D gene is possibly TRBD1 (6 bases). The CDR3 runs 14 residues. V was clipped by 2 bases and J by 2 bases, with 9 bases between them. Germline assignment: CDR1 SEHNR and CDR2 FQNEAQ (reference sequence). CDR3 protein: CASSLSGANTEAFF. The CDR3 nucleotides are TGTGCCAGCAGCTTATCAGGGGCTAACACTGAAGCTTTCTTT.

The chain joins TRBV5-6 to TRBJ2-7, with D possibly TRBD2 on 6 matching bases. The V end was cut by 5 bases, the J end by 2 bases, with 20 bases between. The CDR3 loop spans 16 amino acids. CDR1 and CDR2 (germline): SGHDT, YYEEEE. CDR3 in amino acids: CASSLTPGSGAYEQYF. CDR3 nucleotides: TGTGCCAGCAGTCTCACTCCGGGATCGGGGGCCTACGAGCAGTACTTC.

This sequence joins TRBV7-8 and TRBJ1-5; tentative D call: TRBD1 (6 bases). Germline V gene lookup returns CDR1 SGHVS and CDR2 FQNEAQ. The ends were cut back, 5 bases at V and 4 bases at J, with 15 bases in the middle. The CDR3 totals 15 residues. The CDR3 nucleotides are TGTGCCAGCAGCATCCAGACAGGAATTAATCAGCCCCAGCATTTT. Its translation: CASSIQTGINQPQHF.

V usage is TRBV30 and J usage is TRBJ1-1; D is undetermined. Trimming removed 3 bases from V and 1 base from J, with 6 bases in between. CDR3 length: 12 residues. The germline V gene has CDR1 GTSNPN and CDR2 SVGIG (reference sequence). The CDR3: CAWRQPNTEAFF. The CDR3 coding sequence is TGTGCCTGGAGACAGCCGAACACTGAAGCTTTCTTT.

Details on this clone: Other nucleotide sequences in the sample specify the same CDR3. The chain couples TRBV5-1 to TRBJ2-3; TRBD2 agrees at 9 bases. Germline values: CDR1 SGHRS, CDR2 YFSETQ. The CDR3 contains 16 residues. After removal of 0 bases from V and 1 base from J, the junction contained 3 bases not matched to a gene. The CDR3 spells CASSLGSSGGTDTQYF. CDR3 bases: TGCGCCAGCAGCTTGGGGTCTAGCGGGGGCACAGATACGCAGTATTTT.

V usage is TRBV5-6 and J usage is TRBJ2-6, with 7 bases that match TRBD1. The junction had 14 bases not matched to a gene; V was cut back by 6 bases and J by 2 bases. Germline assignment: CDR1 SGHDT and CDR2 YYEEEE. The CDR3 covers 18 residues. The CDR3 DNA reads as TGTGCCAGCACCTCAGGGGGTCAGCGCAACACTGGGGCCAACGTCCTGACTTTC. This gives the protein CASTSGGQRNTGANVLTF.

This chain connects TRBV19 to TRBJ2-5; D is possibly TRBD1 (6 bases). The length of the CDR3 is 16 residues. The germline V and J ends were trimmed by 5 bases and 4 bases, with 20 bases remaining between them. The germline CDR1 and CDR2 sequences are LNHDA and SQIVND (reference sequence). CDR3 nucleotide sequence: TGTGCCAGTAGTCTCCAACTAGGGGGTTTCAGAGAGACCCAGTACTTC. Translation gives CASSLQLGGFRETQYF.

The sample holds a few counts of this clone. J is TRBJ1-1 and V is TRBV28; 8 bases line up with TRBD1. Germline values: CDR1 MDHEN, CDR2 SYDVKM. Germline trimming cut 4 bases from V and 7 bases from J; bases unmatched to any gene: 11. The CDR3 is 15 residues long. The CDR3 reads CASSSIGQGLFEAFF. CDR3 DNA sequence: TGTGCCAGCAGTTCCATTGGACAGGGTTTATTTGAAGCTTTCTTT. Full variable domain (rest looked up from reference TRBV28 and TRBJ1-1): DVKVTQSSRYLVKRTGEKVFLECVQDMDHENMFWYRQDPGLGLRLIYFSYDVKMKEKGDIPEGYSVSREKKERFSLILESASTNQTSMYLCASSSIGQGLFEAFFGQGTRLTVV.

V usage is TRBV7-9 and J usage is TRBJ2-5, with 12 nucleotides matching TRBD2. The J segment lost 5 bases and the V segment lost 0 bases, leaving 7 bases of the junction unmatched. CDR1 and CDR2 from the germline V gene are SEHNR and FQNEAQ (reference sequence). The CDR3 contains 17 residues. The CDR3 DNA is TGTGCCAGCAGCTTAGCGCCAACTAGCGGGAGGCGGGAGACCCAGTACTTC. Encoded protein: CASSLAPTSGRRETQYF. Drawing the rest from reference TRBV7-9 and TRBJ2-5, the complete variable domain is DTGVSQNPRHKITKRGQNVTFRCDPISEHNRLYWYRQTLGQGPEFLTYFQNEAQLEKSRLLSDRFSAERPKGSFSTLEIQRTEQGDSAMYLCASSLAPTSGRRETQYFGPGTRLLVL.

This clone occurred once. CDR3 in DNA: TGTGCCAGCAGCAAAGGACTAGCGGTGAATGAGCAGTTCTTC. As protein: CASSKGLAVNEQFF. The chain has TRBV6-5 and TRBJ2-1; 10 bases are shared with TRBD2. Germline loops: CDR1 MNHEY, CDR2 SVGAGI. The ends lost 6 bases at V and 7 bases at J; junction bases unmatched: 6. CDR3 length: 14 residues.

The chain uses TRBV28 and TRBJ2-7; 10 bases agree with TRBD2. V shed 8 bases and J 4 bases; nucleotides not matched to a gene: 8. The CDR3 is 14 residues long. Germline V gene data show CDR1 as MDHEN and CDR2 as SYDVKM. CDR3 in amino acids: CASSSSGRVYEQYF. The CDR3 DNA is TGTGCCAGCTCCTCCAGCGGGAGGGTGTACGAGCAGTACTTC.

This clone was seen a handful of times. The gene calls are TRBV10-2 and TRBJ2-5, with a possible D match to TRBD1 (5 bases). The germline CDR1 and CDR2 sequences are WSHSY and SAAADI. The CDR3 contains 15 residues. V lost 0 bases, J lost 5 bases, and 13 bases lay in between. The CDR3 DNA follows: TGCGCCAGCAGTGAGTCCTTTCTGGCAGGGGAGACCCAGTACTTC. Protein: CASSESFLAGETQYF.